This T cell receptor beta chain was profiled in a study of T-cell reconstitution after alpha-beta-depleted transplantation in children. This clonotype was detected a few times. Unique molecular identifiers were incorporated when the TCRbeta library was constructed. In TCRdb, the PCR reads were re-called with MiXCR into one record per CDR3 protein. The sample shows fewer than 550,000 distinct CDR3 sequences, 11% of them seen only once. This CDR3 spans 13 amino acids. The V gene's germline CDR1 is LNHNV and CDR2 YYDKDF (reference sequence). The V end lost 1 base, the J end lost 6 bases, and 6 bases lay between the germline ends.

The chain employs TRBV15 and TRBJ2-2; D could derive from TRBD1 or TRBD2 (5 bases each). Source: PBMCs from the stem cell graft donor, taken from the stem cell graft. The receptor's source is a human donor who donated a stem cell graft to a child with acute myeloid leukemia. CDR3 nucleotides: TGTGCCACCAGCAGAGTGGGGGCCGGGGAGCTGTTTTTT. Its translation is CATSRVGAGELFF.